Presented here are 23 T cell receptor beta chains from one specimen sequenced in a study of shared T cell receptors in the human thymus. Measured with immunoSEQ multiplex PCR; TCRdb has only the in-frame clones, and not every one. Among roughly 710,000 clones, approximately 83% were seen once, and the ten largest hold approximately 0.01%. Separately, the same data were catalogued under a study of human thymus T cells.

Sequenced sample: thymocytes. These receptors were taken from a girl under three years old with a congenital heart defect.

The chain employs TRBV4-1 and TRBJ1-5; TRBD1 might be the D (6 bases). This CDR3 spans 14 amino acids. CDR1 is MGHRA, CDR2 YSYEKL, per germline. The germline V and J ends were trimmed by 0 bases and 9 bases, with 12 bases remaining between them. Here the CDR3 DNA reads TGCGCCAGCAGCCAAGATACAGGGCTCGGGCCCCAGCATTTT. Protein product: CASSQDTGLGPQHF.

This CDR3 reads CASSLGLITDTQYF. The DNA for the CDR3 is TGTGCCAGCAGCCTGGGACTTATCACAGATACGCAGTATTTT. The chain couples TRBV11-2 to TRBJ2-3; D may be TRBD2 (6 bases). The CDR3 length is 14 residues. CDR1 and CDR2 (germline): SGHAT, FQNNGV. V gave up 5 bases and J gave up 2 bases, with 11 bases separating them. Based on the CDR3 plus reference TRBV11-2 and TRBJ2-3, the full variable domain is EAGVAQSPRYKIIEKRQSVAFWCNPISGHATLYWYQQILGQGPKLLIQFQNNGVVDDSQLPKDRFSAERLKGVDSTLKIQPAKLEDSAVYLCASSLGLITDTQYFGPGTRLTVL.

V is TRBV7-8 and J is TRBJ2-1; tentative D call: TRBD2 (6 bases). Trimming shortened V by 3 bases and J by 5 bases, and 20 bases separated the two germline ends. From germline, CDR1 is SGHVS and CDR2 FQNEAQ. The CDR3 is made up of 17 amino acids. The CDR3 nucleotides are TGTGCCAGCAGCTTGTGTGTCTCGCGGGACCACGACAATGAGCAGTTCTTC. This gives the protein CASSLCVSRDHDNEQFF.

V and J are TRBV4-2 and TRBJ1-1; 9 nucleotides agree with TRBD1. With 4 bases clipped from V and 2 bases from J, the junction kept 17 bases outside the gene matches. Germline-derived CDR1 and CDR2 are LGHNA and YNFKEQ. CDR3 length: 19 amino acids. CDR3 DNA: TGTGCCAGCAGCCCACACGGGGCTGGGACAGGGTTGAGAAACACTGAAGCTTTCTTT. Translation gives CASSPHGAGTGLRNTEAFF.

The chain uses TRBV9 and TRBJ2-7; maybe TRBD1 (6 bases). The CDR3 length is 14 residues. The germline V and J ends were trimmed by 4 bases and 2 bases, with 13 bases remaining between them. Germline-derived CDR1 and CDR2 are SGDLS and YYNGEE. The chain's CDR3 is CASSQTGIPYEQYF. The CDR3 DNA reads TGTGCCAGCAGCCAAACAGGGATTCCCTACGAGCAGTACTTC.

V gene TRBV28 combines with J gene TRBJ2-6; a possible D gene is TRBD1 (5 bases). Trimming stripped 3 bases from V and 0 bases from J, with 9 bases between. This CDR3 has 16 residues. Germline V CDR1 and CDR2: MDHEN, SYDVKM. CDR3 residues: CASSFTGSSGANVLTF. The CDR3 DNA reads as TGTGCCAGCAGTTTTACAGGTTCCTCTGGGGCCAACGTCCTGACTTTC.

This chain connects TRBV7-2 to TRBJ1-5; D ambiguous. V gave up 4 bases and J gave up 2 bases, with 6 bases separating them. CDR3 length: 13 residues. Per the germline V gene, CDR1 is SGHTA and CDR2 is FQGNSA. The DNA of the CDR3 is TGTGCCAGCAGCTCGCCGGGCAATCAGCCCCAGCATTTT. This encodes CASSSPGNQPQHF.

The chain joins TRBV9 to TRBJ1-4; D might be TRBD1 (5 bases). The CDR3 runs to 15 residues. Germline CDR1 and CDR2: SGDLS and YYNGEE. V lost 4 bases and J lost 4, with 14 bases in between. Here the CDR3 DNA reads TGTGCCAGCAGCCCCAGGGCCGGAGATAATGAAAAACTGTTTTTT. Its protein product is CASSPRAGDNEKLFF.

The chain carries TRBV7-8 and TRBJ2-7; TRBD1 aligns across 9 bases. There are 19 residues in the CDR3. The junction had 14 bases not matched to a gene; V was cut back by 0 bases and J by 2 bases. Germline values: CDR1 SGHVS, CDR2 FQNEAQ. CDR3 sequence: CASSLARTRGQGRPYEQYF. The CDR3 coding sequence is TGTGCCAGCAGCTTAGCGAGAACGCGGGGACAGGGTAGGCCCTACGAGCAGTACTTC.

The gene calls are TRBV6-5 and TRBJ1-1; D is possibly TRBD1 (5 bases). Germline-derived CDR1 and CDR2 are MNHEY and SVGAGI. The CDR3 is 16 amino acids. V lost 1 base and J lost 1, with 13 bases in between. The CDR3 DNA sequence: TGTGCCAGCAGTTACTTTAACGGGAGGGGGAACACTGAAGCTTTCTTT. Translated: CASSYFNGRGNTEAFF.

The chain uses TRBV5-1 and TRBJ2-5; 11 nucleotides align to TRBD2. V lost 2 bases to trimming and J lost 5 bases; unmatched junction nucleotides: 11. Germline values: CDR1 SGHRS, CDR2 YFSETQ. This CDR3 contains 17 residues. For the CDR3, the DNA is TGCGCCAGCAGCTTCGGGCCCACTGTAGCGGGGGGGGAGACCCAGTACTTC. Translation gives CASSFGPTVAGGETQYF.

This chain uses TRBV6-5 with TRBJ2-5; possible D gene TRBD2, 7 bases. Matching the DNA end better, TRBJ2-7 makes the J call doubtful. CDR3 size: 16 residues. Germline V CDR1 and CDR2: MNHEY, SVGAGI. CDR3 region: CASSYLGGGDLHEQYF. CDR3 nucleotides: TGTGCCAGCAGTTACTTGGGAGGGGGAGACCTCCACGAGCAGTACTTC.

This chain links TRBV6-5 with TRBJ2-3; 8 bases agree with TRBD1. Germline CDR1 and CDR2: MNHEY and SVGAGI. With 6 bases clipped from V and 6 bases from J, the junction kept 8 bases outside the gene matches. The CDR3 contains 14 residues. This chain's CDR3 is CASREGQGSDTQYF. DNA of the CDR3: TGTGCCAGCAGGGAAGGACAGGGAAGCGATACGCAGTATTTT.

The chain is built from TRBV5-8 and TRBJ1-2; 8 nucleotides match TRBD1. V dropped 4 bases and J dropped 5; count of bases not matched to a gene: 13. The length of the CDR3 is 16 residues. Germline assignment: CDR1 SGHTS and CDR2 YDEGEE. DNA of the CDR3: TGTGCCAGCAGCCACAACCGGGACAGGCCCCTGTATGGCTACACCTTC. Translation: CASSHNRDRPLYGYTF.

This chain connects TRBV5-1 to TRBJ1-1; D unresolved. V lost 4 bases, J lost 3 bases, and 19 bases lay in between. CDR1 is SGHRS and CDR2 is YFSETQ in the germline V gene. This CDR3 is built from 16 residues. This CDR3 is CASSPKSGRVDTEAFF. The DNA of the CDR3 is TGCGCCAGCAGCCCAAAAAGCGGGCGTGTGGACACTGAAGCTTTCTTT.

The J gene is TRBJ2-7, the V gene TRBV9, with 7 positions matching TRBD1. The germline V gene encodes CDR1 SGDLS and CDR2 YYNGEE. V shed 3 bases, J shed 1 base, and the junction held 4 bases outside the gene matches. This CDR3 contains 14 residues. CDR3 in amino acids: CASSAGTDSYEQYF. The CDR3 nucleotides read TGTGCCAGCAGCGCAGGGACAGATTCCTACGAGCAGTACTTC.

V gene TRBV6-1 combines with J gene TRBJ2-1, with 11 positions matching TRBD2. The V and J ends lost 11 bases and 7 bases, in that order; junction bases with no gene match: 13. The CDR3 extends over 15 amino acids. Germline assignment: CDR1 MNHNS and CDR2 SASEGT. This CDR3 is CAVHSLAGVSNEQFF. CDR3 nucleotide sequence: TGTGCCGTCCACTCACTAGCGGGGGTATCAAATGAGCAGTTCTTC.

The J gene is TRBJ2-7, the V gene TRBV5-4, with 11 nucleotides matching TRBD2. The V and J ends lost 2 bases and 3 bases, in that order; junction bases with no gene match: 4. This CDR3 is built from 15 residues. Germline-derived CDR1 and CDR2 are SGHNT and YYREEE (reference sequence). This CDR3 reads CASSFVTSGSYEQYF. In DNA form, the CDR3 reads TGTGCCAGCAGCTTCGTAACTAGCGGGAGCTACGAGCAGTACTTC. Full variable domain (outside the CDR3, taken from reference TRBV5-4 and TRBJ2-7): ETGVTQSPTHLIKTRGQQVTLRCSSQSGHNTVSWYQQALGQGPQFIFQYYREEENGRGNFPPRFSGLQFPNYSSELNVNALELDDSALYLCASSFVTSGSYEQYFGPGTRLTVT.

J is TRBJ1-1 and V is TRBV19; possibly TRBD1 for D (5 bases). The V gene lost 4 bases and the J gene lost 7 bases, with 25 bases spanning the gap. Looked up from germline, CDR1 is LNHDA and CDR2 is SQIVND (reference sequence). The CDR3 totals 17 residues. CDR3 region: CASSRGWGRLTRYEAFF. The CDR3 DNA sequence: TGTGCCAGTAGTAGGGGGTGGGGGAGGTTGACCCGGTATGAAGCTTTCTTT.

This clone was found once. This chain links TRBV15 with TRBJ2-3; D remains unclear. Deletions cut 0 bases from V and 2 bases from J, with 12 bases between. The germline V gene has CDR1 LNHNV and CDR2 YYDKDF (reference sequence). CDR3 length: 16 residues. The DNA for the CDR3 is TGTGCCACCAGCAGAGAACTGGGCCACTTCACAGATACGCAGTATTTT. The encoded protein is CATSRELGHFTDTQYF.

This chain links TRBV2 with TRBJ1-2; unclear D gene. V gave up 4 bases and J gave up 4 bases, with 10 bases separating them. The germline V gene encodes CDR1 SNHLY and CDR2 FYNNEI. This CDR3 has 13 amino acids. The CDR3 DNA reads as TGTGCCAGCAGTGTTTCCTTTATCTATGGCTACACCTTC. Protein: CASSVSFIYGYTF.

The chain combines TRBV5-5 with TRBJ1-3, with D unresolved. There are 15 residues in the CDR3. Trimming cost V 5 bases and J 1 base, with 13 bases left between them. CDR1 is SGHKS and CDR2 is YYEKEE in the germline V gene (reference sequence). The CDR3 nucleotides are TGTGCCAGCAGTGGAGGAGGATATTCTGGAAACACCATATATTTT. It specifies CASSGGGYSGNTIYF.

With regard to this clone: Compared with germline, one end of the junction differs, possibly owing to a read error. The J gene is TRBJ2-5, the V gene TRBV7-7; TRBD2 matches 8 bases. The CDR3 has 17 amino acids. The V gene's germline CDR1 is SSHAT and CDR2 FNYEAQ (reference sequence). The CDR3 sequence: CASSLGPSGRMQETQYF. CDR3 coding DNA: TGTGCTAGCAGCTTAGGCCCTAGCGGGCGTATGCAAGAGACCCAGTACTTC.